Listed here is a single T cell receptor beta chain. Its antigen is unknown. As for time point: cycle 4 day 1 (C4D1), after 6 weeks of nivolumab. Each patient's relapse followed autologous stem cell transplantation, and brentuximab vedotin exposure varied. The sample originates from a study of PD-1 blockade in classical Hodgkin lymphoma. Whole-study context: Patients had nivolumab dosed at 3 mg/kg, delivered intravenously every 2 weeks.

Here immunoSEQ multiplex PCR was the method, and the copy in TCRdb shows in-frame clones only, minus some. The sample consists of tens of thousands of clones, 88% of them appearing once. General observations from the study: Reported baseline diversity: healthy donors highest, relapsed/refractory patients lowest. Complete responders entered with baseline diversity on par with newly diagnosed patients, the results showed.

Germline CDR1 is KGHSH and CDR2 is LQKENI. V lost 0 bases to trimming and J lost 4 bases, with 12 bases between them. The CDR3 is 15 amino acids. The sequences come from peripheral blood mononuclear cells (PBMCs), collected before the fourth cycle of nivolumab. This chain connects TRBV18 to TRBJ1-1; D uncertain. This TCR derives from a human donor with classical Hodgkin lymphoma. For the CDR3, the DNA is TGTGCCAGCTCACCACCGAGCCAGTCCCTCACTGAAGCTTTCTTT. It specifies CASSPPSQSLTEAFF.